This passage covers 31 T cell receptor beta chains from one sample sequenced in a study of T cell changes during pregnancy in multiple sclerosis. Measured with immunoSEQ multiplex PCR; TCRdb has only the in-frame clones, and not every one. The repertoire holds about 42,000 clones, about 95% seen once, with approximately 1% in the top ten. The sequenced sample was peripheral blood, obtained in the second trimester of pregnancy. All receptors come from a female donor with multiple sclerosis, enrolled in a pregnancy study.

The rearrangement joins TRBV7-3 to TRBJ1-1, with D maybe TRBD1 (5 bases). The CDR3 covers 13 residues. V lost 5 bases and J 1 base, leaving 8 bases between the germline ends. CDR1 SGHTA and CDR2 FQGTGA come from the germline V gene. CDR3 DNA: TGTGCCAGCAGCCCCGGACAGAACACTGAAGCTTTCTTT. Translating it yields CASSPGQNTEAFF.

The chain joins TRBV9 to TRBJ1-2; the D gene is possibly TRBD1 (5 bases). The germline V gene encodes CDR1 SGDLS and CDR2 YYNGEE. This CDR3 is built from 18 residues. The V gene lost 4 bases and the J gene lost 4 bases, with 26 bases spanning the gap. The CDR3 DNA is TGTGCCAGCAGCCCAACCCCGGGAGTGGGACTATTTAGCTATGGCTACACCTTC. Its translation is CASSPTPGVGLFSYGYTF. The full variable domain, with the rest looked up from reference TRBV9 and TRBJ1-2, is DSGVTQTPKHLITATGQRVTLRCSPRSGDLSVYWYQQSLDQGLQFLIQYYNGEERAKGNILERFSAQQFPDLHSELNLSSLELGDSALYFCASSPTPGVGLFSYGYTFGSGTRLTVV.

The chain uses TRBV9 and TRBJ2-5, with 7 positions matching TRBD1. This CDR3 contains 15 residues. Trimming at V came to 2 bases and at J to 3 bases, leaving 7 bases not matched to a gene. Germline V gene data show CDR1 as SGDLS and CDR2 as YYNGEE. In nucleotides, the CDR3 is TGTGCCAGCAGCGTTGAGGGGGCCATGGAAGAGACCCAGTACTTC. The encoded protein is CASSVEGAMEETQYF.

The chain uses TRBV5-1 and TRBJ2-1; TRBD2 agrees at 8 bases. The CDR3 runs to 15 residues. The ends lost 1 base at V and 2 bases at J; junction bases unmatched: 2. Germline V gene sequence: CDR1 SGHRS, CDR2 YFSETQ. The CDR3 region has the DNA TGCGCCAGCAGCTTGACTAGCGGAGCCTACAATGAGCAGTTCTTC. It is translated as CASSLTSGAYNEQFF.

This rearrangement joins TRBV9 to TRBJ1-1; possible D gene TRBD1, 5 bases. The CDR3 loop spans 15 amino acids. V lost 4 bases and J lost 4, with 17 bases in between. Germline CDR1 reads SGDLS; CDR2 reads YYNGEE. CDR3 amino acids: CASSPSSGVGTEAFF. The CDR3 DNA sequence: TGTGCCAGCAGCCCTAGTTCGGGGGTAGGCACTGAAGCTTTCTTT.

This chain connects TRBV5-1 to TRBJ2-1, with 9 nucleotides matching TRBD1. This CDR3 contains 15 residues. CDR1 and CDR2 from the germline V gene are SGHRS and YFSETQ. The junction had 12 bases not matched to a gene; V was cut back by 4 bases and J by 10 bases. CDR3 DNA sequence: TGCGCCAGCAGCACCGGGACAGGGATGATTAACGAGCAGTTCTTC. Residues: CASSTGTGMINEQFF.

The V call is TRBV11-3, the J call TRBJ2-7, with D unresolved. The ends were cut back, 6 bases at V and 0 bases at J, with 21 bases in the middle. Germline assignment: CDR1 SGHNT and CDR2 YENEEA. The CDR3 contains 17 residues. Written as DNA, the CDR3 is TGTGCCAGCAGAATAGGAGCTCATCTCCTAGGCTCCTACGAGCAGTACTTC. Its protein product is CASRIGAHLLGSYEQYF.

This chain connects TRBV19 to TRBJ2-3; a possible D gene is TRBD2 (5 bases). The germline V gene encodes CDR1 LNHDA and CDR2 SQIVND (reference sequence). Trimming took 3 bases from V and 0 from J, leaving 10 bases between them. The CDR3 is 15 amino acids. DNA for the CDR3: TGTGCCAGTAGTATCATTCGGACTAGCACAGATACGCAGTATTTT. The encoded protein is CASSIIRTSTDTQYF.

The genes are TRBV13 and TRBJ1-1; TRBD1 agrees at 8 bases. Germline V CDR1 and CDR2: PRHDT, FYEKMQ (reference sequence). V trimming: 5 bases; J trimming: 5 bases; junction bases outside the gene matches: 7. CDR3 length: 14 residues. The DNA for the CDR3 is TGTGCCAGCAGCGATGACAGGGGATGGACTGAAGCTTTCTTT. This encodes CASSDDRGWTEAFF.

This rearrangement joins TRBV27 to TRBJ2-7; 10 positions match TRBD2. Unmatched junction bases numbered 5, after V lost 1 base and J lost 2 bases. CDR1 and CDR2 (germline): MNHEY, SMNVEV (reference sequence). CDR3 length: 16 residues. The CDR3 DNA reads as TGTGCCAGCAGTTTATTTGGTAGCGGGGGGCCCTACGAGCAGTACTTC. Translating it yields CASSLFGSGGPYEQYF.

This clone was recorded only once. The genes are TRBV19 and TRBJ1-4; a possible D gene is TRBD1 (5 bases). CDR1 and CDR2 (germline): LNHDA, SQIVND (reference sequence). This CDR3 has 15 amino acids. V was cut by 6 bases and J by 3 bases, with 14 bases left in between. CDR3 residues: CASRGGEIANEKLFF. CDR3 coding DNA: TGTGCCAGTAGGGGAGGGGAGATCGCTAATGAAAAACTGTTTTTT.

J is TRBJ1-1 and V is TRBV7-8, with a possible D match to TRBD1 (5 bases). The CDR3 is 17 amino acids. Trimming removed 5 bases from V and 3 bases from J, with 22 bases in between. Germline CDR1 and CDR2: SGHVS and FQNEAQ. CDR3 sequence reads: CASSPGRGRGSDTEAFF. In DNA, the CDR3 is TGTGCCAGCAGCCCCGGAAGGGGAAGAGGATCAGACACTGAAGCTTTCTTT. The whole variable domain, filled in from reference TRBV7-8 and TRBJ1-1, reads GAGVSQSPRYKVAKRGQDVALRCDPISGHVSLFWYQQALGQGPEFLTYFQNEAQLDKSGLPSDRFFAERPEGSVSTLKIQRTQQEDSAVYLCASSPGRGRGSDTEAFFGQGTRLTVV.

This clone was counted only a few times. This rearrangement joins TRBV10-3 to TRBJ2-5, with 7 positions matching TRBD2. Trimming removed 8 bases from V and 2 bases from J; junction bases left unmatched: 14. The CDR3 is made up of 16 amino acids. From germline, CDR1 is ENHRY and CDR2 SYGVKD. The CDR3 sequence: CAIRPGGLWGQETQYF. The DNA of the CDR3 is TGTGCCATCCGGCCGGGAGGCCTATGGGGGCAAGAGACCCAGTACTTC.

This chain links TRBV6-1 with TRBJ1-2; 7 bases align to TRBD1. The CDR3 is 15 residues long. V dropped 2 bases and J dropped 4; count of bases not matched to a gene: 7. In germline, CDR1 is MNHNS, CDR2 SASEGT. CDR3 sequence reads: CASSESPGQTYGYTF. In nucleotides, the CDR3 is TGTGCCAGCAGTGAAAGCCCGGGACAGACCTATGGCTACACCTTC.

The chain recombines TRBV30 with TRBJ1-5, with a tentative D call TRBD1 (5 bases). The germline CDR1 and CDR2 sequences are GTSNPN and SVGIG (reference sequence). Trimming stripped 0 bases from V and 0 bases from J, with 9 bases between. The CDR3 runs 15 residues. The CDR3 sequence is CAWSVGAASNQPQHF. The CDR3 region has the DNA TGTGCCTGGAGTGTAGGGGCAGCTAGCAATCAGCCCCAGCATTTT.

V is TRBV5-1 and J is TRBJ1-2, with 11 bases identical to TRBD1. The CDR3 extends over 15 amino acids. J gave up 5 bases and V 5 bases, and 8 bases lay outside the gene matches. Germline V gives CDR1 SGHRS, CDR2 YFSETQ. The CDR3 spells CASSLRTGGGYGYTF. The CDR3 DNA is TGCGCCAGCAGTTTGAGGACAGGGGGCGGATATGGCTACACCTTC.

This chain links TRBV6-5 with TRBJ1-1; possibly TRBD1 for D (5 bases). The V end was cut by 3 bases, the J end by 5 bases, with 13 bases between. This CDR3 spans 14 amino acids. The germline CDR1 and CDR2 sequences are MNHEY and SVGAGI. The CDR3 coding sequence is TGTGCCAGCAGTTATCAAGGGGAAAGTACTGAAGCTTTCTTT. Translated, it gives CASSYQGESTEAFF.

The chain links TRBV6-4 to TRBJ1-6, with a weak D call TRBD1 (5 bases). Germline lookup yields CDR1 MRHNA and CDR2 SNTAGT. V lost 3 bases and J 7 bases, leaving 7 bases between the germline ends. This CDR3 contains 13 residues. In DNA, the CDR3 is TGTGCCAGCAGTGAACAGGTGAATTCACCCCTCCACTTT. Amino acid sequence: CASSEQVNSPLHF.

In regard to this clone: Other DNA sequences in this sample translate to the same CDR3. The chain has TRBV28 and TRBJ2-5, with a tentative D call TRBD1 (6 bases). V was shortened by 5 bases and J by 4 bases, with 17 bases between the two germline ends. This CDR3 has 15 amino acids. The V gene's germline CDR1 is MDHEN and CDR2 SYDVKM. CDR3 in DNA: TGTGCCAGCAGTAGGTGGGCAGGGGCGGTAGAGACCCAGTACTTC. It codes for CASSRWAGAVETQYF.

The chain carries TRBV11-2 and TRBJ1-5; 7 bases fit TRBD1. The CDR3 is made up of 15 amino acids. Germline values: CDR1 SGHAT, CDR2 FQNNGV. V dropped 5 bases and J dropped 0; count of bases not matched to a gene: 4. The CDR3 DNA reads TGTGCCAGCAGCGCCGGGACAGATAGCAATCAGCCCCAGCATTTT. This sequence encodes CASSAGTDSNQPQHF.

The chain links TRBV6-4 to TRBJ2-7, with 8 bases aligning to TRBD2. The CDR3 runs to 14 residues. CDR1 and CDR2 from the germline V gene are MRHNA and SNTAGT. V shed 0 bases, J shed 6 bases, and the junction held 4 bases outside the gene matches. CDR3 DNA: TGTGCCAGCAGTGACTCGGGGACTAGTCCCGAGCAGTACTTC. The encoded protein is CASSDSGTSPEQYF.

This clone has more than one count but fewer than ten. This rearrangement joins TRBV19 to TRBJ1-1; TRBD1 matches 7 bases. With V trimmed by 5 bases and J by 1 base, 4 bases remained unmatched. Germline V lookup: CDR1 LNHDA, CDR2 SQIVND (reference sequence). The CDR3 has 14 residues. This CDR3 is CASSSYRGNTEAFF. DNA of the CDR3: TGTGCCAGTAGTTCTTACAGGGGGAACACTGAAGCTTTCTTT.

CDR3 bases: TGTGCCAGTAGTATCCGGACAGTCAACACTGAAGCTTTCTTT. Amino acid sequence: CASSIRTVNTEAFF. This rearrangement joins TRBV19 to TRBJ1-1; TRBD1 is a possible D gene (6 bases). Trimming took 3 bases from V and 2 from J, leaving 10 bases between them. Germline V lookup: CDR1 LNHDA, CDR2 SQIVND (reference sequence). This CDR3 comprises 14 residues.

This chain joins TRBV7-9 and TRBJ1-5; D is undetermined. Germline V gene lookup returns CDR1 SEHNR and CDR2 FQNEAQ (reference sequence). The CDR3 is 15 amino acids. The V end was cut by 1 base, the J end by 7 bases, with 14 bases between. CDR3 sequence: CASSLGPGKNQPQHF. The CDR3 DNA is TGTGCCAGCAGCTTAGGTCCGGGGAAAAACCAGCCCCAGCATTTT.

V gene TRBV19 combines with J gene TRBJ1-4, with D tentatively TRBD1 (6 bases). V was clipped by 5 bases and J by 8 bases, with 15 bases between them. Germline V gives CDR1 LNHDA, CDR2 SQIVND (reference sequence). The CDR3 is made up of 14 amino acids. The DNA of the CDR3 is TGTGCCAGTAGTCCAACGATAAGGGGGGAAAAACTGTTTTTT. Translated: CASSPTIRGEKLFF. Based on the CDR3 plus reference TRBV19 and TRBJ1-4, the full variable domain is DGGITQSPKYLFRKEGQNVTLSCEQNLNHDAMYWYRQDPGQGLRLIYYSQIVNDFQKGDIAEGYSVSREKKESFPLTVTSAQKNPTAFYLCASSPTIRGEKLFFGSGTQLSVL.

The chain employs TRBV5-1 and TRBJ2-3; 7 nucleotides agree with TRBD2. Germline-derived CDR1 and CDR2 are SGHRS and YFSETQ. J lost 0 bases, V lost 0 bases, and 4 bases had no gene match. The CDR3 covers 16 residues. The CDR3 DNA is TGCGCCAGCAGCTTGGCGGGGGGACTAAGCACAGATACGCAGTATTTT. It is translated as CASSLAGGLSTDTQYF. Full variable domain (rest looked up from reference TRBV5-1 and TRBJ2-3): KAGVTQTPRYLIKTRGQQVTLSCSPISGHRSVSWYQQTPGQGLQFLFEYFSETQRNKGNFPGRFSGRQFSNSRSEMNVSTLELGDSALYLCASSLAGGLSTDTQYFGPGTRLTVL.

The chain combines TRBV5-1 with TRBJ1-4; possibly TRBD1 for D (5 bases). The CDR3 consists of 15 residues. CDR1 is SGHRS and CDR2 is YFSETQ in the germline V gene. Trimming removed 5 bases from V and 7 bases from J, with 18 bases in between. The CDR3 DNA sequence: TGCGCCAGCAGTCCGGCGCGCCCCGGGGGTGAAAAACTGTTTTTT. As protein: CASSPARPGGEKLFF.

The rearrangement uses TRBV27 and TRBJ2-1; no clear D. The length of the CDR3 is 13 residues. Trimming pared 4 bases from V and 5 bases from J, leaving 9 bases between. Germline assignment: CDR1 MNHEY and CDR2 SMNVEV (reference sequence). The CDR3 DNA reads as TGTGCCAGCAGTTCCTATACAGACAATGAGCAGTTCTTC. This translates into CASSSYTDNEQFF.

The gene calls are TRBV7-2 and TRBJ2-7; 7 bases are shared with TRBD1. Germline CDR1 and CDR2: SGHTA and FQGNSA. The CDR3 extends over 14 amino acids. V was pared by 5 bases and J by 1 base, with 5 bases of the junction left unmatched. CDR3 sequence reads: CASSLNRGSYEQYF. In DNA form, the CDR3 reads TGTGCCAGCAGCCTAAACAGGGGTTCCTACGAGCAGTACTTC.

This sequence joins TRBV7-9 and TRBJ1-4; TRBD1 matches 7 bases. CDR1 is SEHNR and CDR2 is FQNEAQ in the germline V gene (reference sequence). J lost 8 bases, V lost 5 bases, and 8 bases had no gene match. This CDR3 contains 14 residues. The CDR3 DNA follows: TGTGCCAGCAGCCCCCGACAGGGCCCCGAAAAACTGTTTTTT. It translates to CASSPRQGPEKLFF.

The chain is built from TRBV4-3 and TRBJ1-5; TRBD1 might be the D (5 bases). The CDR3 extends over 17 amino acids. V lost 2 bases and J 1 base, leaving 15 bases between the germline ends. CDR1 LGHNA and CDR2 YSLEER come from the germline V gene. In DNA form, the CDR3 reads TGCGCCAGCAGCCAAAGAGCCTGGCACAGGAGCAATCAGCCCCAGCATTTT. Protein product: CASSQRAWHRSNQPQHF.